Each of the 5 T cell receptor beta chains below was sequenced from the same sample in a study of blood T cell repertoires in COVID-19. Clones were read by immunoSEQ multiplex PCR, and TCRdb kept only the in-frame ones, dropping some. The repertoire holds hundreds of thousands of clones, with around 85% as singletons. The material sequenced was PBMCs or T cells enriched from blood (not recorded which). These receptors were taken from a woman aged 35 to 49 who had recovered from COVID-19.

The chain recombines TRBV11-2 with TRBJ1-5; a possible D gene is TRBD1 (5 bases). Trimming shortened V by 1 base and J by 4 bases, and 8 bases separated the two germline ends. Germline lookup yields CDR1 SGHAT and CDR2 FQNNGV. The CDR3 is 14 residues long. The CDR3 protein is CASSLGQTNQPQHF. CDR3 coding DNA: TGTGCCAGCAGCTTAGGACAGACAAATCAGCCCCAGCATTTT. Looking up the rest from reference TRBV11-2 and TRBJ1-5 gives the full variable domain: EAGVAQSPRYKIIEKRQSVAFWCNPISGHATLYWYQQILGQGPKLLIQFQNNGVVDDSQLPKDRFSAERLKGVDSTLKIQPAKLEDSAVYLCASSLGQTNQPQHFGDGTRLSIL.

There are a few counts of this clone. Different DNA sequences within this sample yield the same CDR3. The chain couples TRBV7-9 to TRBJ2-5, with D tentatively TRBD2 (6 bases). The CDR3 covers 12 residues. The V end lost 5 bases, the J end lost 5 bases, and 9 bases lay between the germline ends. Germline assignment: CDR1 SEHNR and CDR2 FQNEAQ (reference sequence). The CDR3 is CASSLAGETQYF. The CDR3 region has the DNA TGTGCCAGCAGCCTGGCGGGGGAGACCCAGTACTTC. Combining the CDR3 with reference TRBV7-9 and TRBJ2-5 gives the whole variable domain DTGVSQNPRHKITKRGQNVTFRCDPISEHNRLYWYRQTLGQGPEFLTYFQNEAQLEKSRLLSDRFSAERPKGSFSTLEIQRTEQGDSAMYLCASSLAGETQYFGPGTRLLVL.

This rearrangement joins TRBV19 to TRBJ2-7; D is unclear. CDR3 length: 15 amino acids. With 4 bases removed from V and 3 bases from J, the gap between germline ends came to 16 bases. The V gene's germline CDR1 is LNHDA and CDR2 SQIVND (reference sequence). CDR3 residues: CASSTSSPGFYEQYF. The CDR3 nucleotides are TGTGCCAGTAGTACCTCTTCCCCAGGATTCTACGAGCAGTACTTC.

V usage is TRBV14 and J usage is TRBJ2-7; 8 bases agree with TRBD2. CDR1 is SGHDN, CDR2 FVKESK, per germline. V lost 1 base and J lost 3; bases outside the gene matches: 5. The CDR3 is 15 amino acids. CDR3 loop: CASSQANSGNYEQYF. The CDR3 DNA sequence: TGTGCCAGCAGCCAAGCCAATAGCGGGAACTACGAGCAGTACTTC.

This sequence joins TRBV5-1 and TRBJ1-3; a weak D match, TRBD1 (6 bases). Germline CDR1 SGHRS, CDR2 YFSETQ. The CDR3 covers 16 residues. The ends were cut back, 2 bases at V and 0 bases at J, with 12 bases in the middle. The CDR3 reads CASSLIGTISGNTIYF. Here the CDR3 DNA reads TGCGCCAGCAGCTTAATCGGGACAATCTCTGGAAACACCATATATTTT.